A selection of T cell receptor beta chains follows, all from one sample in a study of blood T cell repertoires in COVID-19. The assay was immunoSEQ multiplex PCR, and TCRdb's table has in-frame clones only and misses some. Here the sample spans some 130,000 clones, 83% being singletons. The sequencing input was PBMCs or T cells enriched from blood (not recorded which). The receptors originated from a man aged 30 to 39 who had recovered from COVID-19. Each CDR3 is given with its conserved first and last residue. A D gene is named only where the DNA matches it firmly. Size tells how often a clone was seen (once, few, many) or the class of an expanded clone, and some rows leave it out.

>TRBJ2-7|NA|TRBV14|TRBD2
TGTGCCAGCAGCCCAGCGGGAGTATCCGAGCAGTACTTC
CASSPAGVSEQYF
>TRBJ1-1|few|TRBV6-1|TRBD1
TGTGCCAGCAGTGAAGGGCGGCAGGGGGCGCCTGAAGCTTTCTTT
CASSEGRQGAPEAFF
>TRBJ2-2|NA|TRBV30|TRBD2
TGTGCCTGGAGGTGGACCCGTGGGACTAGTCATTCCCGGGAGCTGTTTTTT
CAWRWTRGTSHSRELFF
>TRBJ2-3|NA|TRBV18|TRBD1
TGTGCCAGCTCACCCACCGGGACAGGGGGCCGAGGGAGCACAGATACGCAGTATTTT
CASSPTGTGGRGSTDTQYF
>TRBJ1-1|once|TRBV12-3/TRBV12-4|NA
TGTGCCAGTCCTTTGAACACTGAAGCTTTCTTT
CASPLNTEAFF
>TRBJ2-2|NA|TRBV3-1/TRBV3-2|TRBD1
TGTGCCAGCAGCGCACAGGGGAGCCCGAACACCGGGGAGCTGTTTTTT
CASSAQGSPNTGELFF
>TRBJ1-6|NA|TRBV11-2|NA
TGTGCCAGCAGCTTCCGGGGGGCAGGCTATAATTCACCCCTCCACTTT
CASSFRGAGYNSPLHF
>TRBJ1-1|few|TRBV30|NA
TGTGCCTGGAGTCTCCAACCGGGGGCTGAAGCTTTCTTT
CAWSLQPGAEAFF
>TRBJ1-1|NA|TRBV3-1/TRBV3-2|NA
TGTGCCAGCAGCCAAACAGGGCGCATGAACACTGAAGCTTTCTTT
CASSQTGRMNTEAFF
>TRBJ2-5|NA|TRBV27|NA
TGTGCCAGCAGTTTATCGTACATGGGCAGTGGAGAGACCCAGTACTTC
CASSLSYMGSGETQYF
>TRBJ1-2|NA|TRBV6-5|NA
TGTGCCAGCAGTCCACAGGGATTCGGCTACACCTTC
CASSPQGFGYTF
>TRBJ1-5|NA|TRBV6-4|NA
TGTGCCAGCAGTGTGGAAGCAGGGGCGCAGCCCCAGCATTTT
CASSVEAGAQPQHF
>TRBJ1-2|NA|TRBV18|NA
TGTGCCAGCTCCCCCGGTTCTAACTATGGCTACACCTTC
CASSPGSNYGYTF
>TRBJ2-6|once|TRBV5-1|TRBD1
TGCGCCAGCAGTCGTCCCGGGACAGCCTCTGGGGCCAACGTCCTGACTTTC
CASSRPGTASGANVLTF
>TRBJ1-3|NA|TRBV28|TRBD1
TGTGCCAGCAGTTCCGGGACAGCTGGAAACACCATATATTTT
CASSSGTAGNTIYF
>TRBJ2-7|NA|TRBV6-5|NA
TGTGCCAGCAGTCCCGGGTCCGGGTCCGTGCAGTACTTC
CASSPGSGSVQYF
>TRBJ1-5|NA|TRBV6-5|NA
TGTGCCAGCAGGGCTCGACAGTATAGCAATCAGCCCCAGCATTTT
CASRARQYSNQPQHF
>TRBJ2-7|NA|TRBV9|TRBD1
TGTGCCAGCAGCCCCCGACAGGGATCGTACGAGCAGTACTTC
CASSPRQGSYEQYF
>TRBJ2-7|NA|TRBV2|NA
TGTGCCAGCAGTCAACGGAGGTCCTACGAGCAGTACTTC
CASSQRRSYEQYF